Sequencing of this T cell receptor beta chain was carried out in a study of OX40 agonist ivuxolimab in advanced cancers. The CDR3 is made up of 13 amino acids. Germline V gives CDR1 MGHRA, CDR2 YSYEKL. As for this clone: Its antigen is not identified. An end of the junction differs from the germline gene, which may be a read error.

The study's findings and limits: Certain nonresponding patients likewise had low normalized T-cell clonal expansion. Dosing at 0.1 to 3.0 mg/kg was accompanied by clonal expansion of CD4+ and CD8+ blood T cells by week 6.

Sequencing was performed with immunoSEQ multiplex PCR; in TCRdb, only in-frame clones are kept and a portion is missing. In the table there are 53,000 or so clones, roughly 80% of which are singletons. The input for sequencing was CD4+ or CD8+ T cells sorted from blood, taken in a trial of the OX40 agonist ivuxolimab. The TCR originated in an adult with an advanced solid tumor such as melanoma, head and neck, liver or kidney cancer. V usage is TRBV4-1 and J usage is TRBJ1-2, with D possibly matching TRBD1 (5 bases). The CDR3 sequence is CASSQESGYVYTF. CDR3 nucleotides: TGCGCCAGCAGCCAAGAGTCAGGGTATGTCTACACCTTC.